One sample yielded the 31 T cell receptor beta chains listed below, sequenced in a study of control samples from healthy donors and cancer patients (dated by TCRdb to 2020 to 2022). Library construction relied on the immunoSEQ multiplex PCR assay. TCRdb retrieved this table from immuneACCESS and kept in-frame rearrangements only. Not all clones are present; in checked studies, unresolved V genes account for under half, and no reason is known for the remainder. In all, the sample holds 150,000 to 190,000 clones, and over 90% of those were seen once. The top ten constitute around 2.5% of the sample. The source material was blood. These receptors originate from a man aged 45-60 years in good health.

This chain connects TRBV5-1 to TRBJ2-7; possibly TRBD1 for D (6 bases). V lost 0 bases and J lost 4, with 14 bases in between. The CDR3 contains 15 residues. Germline V lookup: CDR1 SGHRS, CDR2 YFSETQ. In DNA form, the CDR3 reads TGCGCCAGCAGCTTGGCTGGGGGCTTAGGATACGAGCAGTACTTC. Translated: CASSLAGGLGYEQYF.

The chain joins TRBV5-1 to TRBJ2-7; TRBD1 might be the D (6 bases). V shed 4 bases and J shed 3 bases, with 11 bases lying between them. The CDR3 has 13 residues. The germline V gene has CDR1 SGHRS and CDR2 YFSETQ. The CDR3 protein is CASSTGQLYEQYF. As DNA, the CDR3 is TGCGCCAGCAGCACTGGACAGCTCTACGAGCAGTACTTC.

The chain recombines TRBV28 with TRBJ1-2; perhaps TRBD1 as D (5 bases). CDR1 MDHEN and CDR2 SYDVKM come from the germline V gene. V was clipped by 7 bases and J by 2 bases, with 20 bases between them. The CDR3 contains 16 residues. The CDR3 protein is CASTGGGKGLNYGYTF. The CDR3 nucleotides read TGTGCCAGCACCGGGGGGGGTAAAGGCCTAAACTATGGCTACACCTTC.

This chain joins TRBV2 and TRBJ2-3; 11 bases line up with TRBD2. V was pared by 4 bases and J by 0 bases, with 3 bases of the junction left unmatched. From germline, CDR1 is SNHLY and CDR2 FYNNEI. This CDR3 has 16 residues. The CDR3 region is CASSVLAGVSTDTQYF. The DNA for the CDR3 is TGTGCCAGCAGTGTACTAGCGGGAGTTAGCACAGATACGCAGTATTTT.

This chain uses TRBV5-1 with TRBJ2-2, with 14 bases that match TRBD2. The CDR3 loop spans 14 amino acids. V lost 6 bases, J lost 10 bases, and 5 bases stayed unmatched. Germline V lookup: CDR1 SGHRS, CDR2 YFSETQ. The DNA for the CDR3 is TGCGCCAGCACCGAGGGACTAGCGGGAGAGGAGCTGTTTTTT. The encoded protein is CASTEGLAGEELFF.

The chain carries TRBV5-1 and TRBJ2-2; 8 bases are a match to TRBD2. Germline loops: CDR1 SGHRS, CDR2 YFSETQ. Losses at the gene ends were 0 bases for V and 6 bases for J; bases not matched to a gene: 7. CDR3 length equals 16 residues. CDR3: CASSLAMIAGPGELFF. CDR3 in DNA: TGCGCCAGCAGCTTGGCCATGATAGCGGGACCCGGGGAGCTGTTTTTT.

This sequence joins TRBV10-2 and TRBJ2-5; 11 bases agree with TRBD2. V was pared by 6 bases and J by 2 bases, with 8 bases of the junction left unmatched. Germline V CDR1 and CDR2: WSHSY, SAAADI. The CDR3 sequence is 16 residues long. The CDR3 sequence is CASRGGTSGPQETQYF. CDR3 in DNA: TGCGCCAGCAGAGGCGGGACTAGCGGTCCTCAAGAGACCCAGTACTTC.

V usage is TRBV4-1 and J usage is TRBJ2-1; 9 bases agree with TRBD2. V gave up 4 bases and J gave up 6 bases; unmatched junction bases: 10. The CDR3 sequence is 16 residues long. The germline V gene has CDR1 MGHRA and CDR2 YSYEKL. The CDR3: CASSPNPGLASNEQFF. The DNA for the CDR3 is TGCGCCAGCAGCCCTAACCCGGGACTAGCAAGCAATGAGCAGTTCTTC.

The chain links TRBV11-2 to TRBJ2-1; 9 bases map to TRBD2. The CDR3 has 19 residues. V trimming: 7 bases; J trimming: 1 base; junction bases outside the gene matches: 17. Per germline, CDR1 SGHAT and CDR2 FQNNGV. The CDR3 DNA reads TGTGCCAGCATCGGTGGGGCTAGCGGGAAAGGTATGTCCTACAATGAGCAGTTCTTC. It translates to CASIGGASGKGMSYNEQFF.

The gene calls are TRBV5-1 and TRBJ2-7; a possible D gene is TRBD1 (6 bases). In germline, CDR1 is SGHRS, CDR2 YFSETQ. The CDR3 runs 14 residues. The germline V and J ends were trimmed by 6 bases and 0 bases, with 13 bases remaining between them. CDR3 in DNA: TGCGCCAGCACCCACCCAGGGGACTCCTACGAGCAGTACTTC. The encoded protein is CASTHPGDSYEQYF.

This chain joins TRBV5-6 and TRBJ2-2, with a possible D match to TRBD1 (5 bases). The CDR3 runs 12 residues. V was pared by 0 bases and J by 9 bases, with 6 bases between. Per germline, CDR1 SGHDT and CDR2 YYEEEE. The CDR3 here is CASSLGGWELFF. CDR3 in DNA: TGTGCCAGCAGCTTGGGGGGCTGGGAGCTGTTTTTT. The whole variable domain, remainder taken from reference TRBV5-6 and TRBJ2-2, is DAGVTQSPTHLIKTRGQQVTLRCSPKSGHDTVSWYQQALGQGPQFIFQYYEEEERQRGNFPDRFSGHQFPNYSSELNVNALLLGDSALYLCASSLGGWELFFGEGSRLTVL.

The chain is built from TRBV10-2 and TRBJ1-1; no clear D gene. V was pared by 1 base and J by 0 bases, with 6 bases between. Per germline, CDR1 WSHSY and CDR2 SAAADI. This CDR3 region has 14 residues. The CDR3 region has the DNA TGCGCCAGCAGTGAGTTCAGGTTGAACACTGAAGCTTTCTTT. Its protein is CASSEFRLNTEAFF.

The J gene is TRBJ2-2, the V gene TRBV12-5; 8 bases fit TRBD2. Losses at the gene ends were 6 bases for V and 6 bases for J; bases not matched to a gene: 6. Germline V CDR1 and CDR2: LGHNT, FRNRAP. This CDR3 spans 14 amino acids. CDR3 residues: CASGLSGGSGELFF. The CDR3 DNA reads as TGTGCTAGTGGGCTGAGCGGGGGATCCGGGGAGCTGTTTTTT. The complete variable domain, with remaining parts taken from reference TRBV12-5 and TRBJ2-2, reads DARVTQTPRHKVTEMGQEVTMRCQPILGHNTVFWYRQTMMQGLELLAYFRNRAPLDDSGMPKDRFSAEMPDATLATLKIQPSEPRDSAVYFCASGLSGGSGELFFGEGSRLTVL.

This chain uses TRBV14 with TRBJ2-3, with TRBD1 as a possible D gene (6 bases). This CDR3 contains 18 residues. The germline V gene encodes CDR1 SGHDN and CDR2 FVKESK. V lost 0 bases and J lost 4, with 20 bases in between. The CDR3 here is CASSQELLRGRIADTQYF. The CDR3 DNA sequence: TGTGCCAGCAGCCAAGAACTTTTAAGGGGGAGAATCGCAGATACGCAGTATTTT. Complete variable domain (other parts from reference TRBV14 and TRBJ2-3): EAGVTQFPSHSVIEKGQTVTLRCDPISGHDNLYWYRRVMGKEIKFLLHFVKESKQDESGMPNNRFLAERTGGTYSTLKVQPAELEDSGVYFCASSQELLRGRIADTQYFGPGTRLTVL.

The gene calls are TRBV14 and TRBJ1-6; D gene uncertain. Germline CDR1 is SGHDN and CDR2 is FVKESK. The CDR3 covers 12 residues. V was trimmed by 0 bases and J by 10 bases, leaving 4 bases between them. The CDR3 DNA reads TGTGCCAGCAGCCAAGAACGGTCACCCCTCCACTTT. Amino acid sequence: CASSQERSPLHF.

This rearrangement joins TRBV7-9 to TRBJ2-2, with 8 bases fitting TRBD2. This CDR3 region has 15 residues. The germline CDR1 and CDR2 sequences are SEHNR and FQNEAQ (reference sequence). The CDR3 DNA follows: TGTGTGGAAAGGGTGAGCGGGAGCCCCACCGGGGAGCTGTTTTTT. Translating gives CVERVSGSPTGELFF. The whole variable domain, filled in from reference TRBV7-9 and TRBJ2-2, reads DTGVSQNPRHKITKRGQNVTFRCDPISEHNRLYWYRQTLGQGPEFLTYFQNEAQLEKSRLLSDRFSAERPKGSFSTLEIQRTEQGDSAMYLCVERVSGSPTGELFFGEGSRLTVL.

The gene calls are TRBV28 and TRBJ2-2, with 9 bases identical to TRBD1. Trimming took 4 bases from V and 0 from J; bases not matched to a gene: 3. This CDR3 contains 16 residues. Germline values: CDR1 MDHEN, CDR2 SYDVKM. The CDR3 bases are TGTGCCAGCAGTTCCCGGACAGGGGCGAACACCGGGGAGCTGTTTTTT. Amino acid sequence: CASSSRTGANTGELFF. The full variable domain, with the rest looked up from reference TRBV28 and TRBJ2-2, is DVKVTQSSRYLVKRTGEKVFLECVQDMDHENMFWYRQDPGLGLRLIYFSYDVKMKEKGDIPEGYSVSREKKERFSLILESASTNQTSMYLCASSSRTGANTGELFFGEGSRLTVL.

This clone was observed a handful of times. The chain employs TRBV7-9 and TRBJ2-7; no clear D. The CDR3 is 14 residues long. Trimming left V 3 bases short and J 1 base short, with 10 bases between. Germline-derived CDR1 and CDR2 are SEHNR and FQNEAQ (reference sequence). For the CDR3, the DNA is TGTGCCAGCAGCTTCGACGGCCGATCCTACGAGCAGTACTTC. This gives the protein CASSFDGRSYEQYF.

This rearrangement joins TRBV29-1 to TRBJ1-3, with TRBD1 as a possible D gene (6 bases). Trimming took 4 bases from V and 6 from J, leaving 10 bases between them. Germline CDR1 SQVTM, CDR2 ANQGSEA. The CDR3 has 12 residues. The CDR3 DNA follows: TGCAGCGTTGCAGGGGCTGTAAACACCATATATTTT. It translates to CSVAGAVNTIYF.

The chain combines TRBV27 with TRBJ1-1; weak D call: TRBD1 (5 bases). V was cut by 1 base and J by 2 bases, with 11 bases left in between. Germline V lookup: CDR1 MNHEY, CDR2 SMNVEV (reference sequence). This CDR3 region has 15 residues. The CDR3 reads CASSLYGGLNTEAFF. The CDR3, as DNA: TGTGCCAGCAGTTTATATGGGGGGTTAAACACTGAAGCTTTCTTT.

CDR3 amino acids: CASSLGGGYGQPQHF. The CDR3 DNA sequence: TGTGCCAGCAGCTTAGGGGGGGGCTATGGTCAGCCCCAGCATTTT. The rearrangement links TRBV7-6 to TRBJ1-5, with a tentative D call TRBD1 (6 bases). Germline-derived CDR1 and CDR2 are SGHVS and FNYEAQ. The CDR3 runs 15 residues. The germline V and J ends were trimmed by 1 base and 6 bases, with 13 bases remaining between them. Using reference TRBV7-6 and TRBJ1-5 for the parts outside the CDR3, the full variable domain is GAGVSQSPRYKVTKRGQDVALRCDPISGHVSLYWYRQALGQGPEFLTYFNYEAQQDKSGLPNDRFSAERPEGSISTLTIQRTEQRDSAMYRCASSLGGGYGQPQHFGDGTRLSIL.

This rearrangement joins TRBV4-1 to TRBJ2-2, with D unclear. Per the germline V gene, CDR1 is MGHRA and CDR2 is YSYEKL. The CDR3 loop spans 17 amino acids. Trimming shortened V by 1 base and J by 0 bases, and 12 bases separated the two germline ends. CDR3 bases: TGCGCCAGCAGCCAAGGGCCCCTGAACCCGAACACCGGGGAGCTGTTTTTT. This encodes CASSQGPLNPNTGELFF.

The rearrangement links TRBV2 to TRBJ2-1, with D unclear. The CDR3 covers 11 residues. Trimming took 8 bases from V and 4 from J, leaving 6 bases between them. The germline CDR1 and CDR2 sequences are SNHLY and FYNNEI. The CDR3 protein is CASAEYNEQFF. CDR3 bases: TGTGCCAGCGCCGAATACAATGAGCAGTTCTTC.

This clone appeared once. The chain has TRBV30 and TRBJ2-5, with 7 bases fitting TRBD2. Germline CDR1 reads GTSNPN; CDR2 reads SVGIG (reference sequence). The CDR3 sequence is 15 residues long. After removal of 1 base from V and 5 bases from J, the junction contained 10 bases not matched to a gene. This CDR3 reads CAWSAQLFGGETQYF. The CDR3 DNA reads TGTGCCTGGAGTGCTCAGCTCTTCGGGGGGGAGACCCAGTACTTC.

This clone was seen just once. The same CDR3 can be traced to other DNA sequences in this sample. J is TRBJ1-3 and V is TRBV28; unclear D gene. CDR3 length equals 13 residues. Germline V gene lookup returns CDR1 MDHEN and CDR2 SYDVKM. V lost 3 bases to trimming and J lost 1 base, with 4 bases between them. The CDR3 DNA reads as TGTGCCAGCAGTTTTAGTTCTGGAAACACCATATATTTT. It specifies CASSFSSGNTIYF.

The rearrangement uses TRBV19 and TRBJ1-5; D is ambiguous. CDR1 and CDR2 from the germline V gene are LNHDA and SQIVND (reference sequence). CDR3 length equals 12 residues. Trimming took off 6 bases at V and 0 bases at J, with 3 bases between the two ends. CDR3: CASRDSNQPQHF. Here the CDR3 DNA reads TGTGCCAGTAGGGATAGCAATCAGCCCCAGCATTTT.

CDR3 sequence (DNA): TGTGCCAGCAGCCTTACGGACCTCTACAATGAGCAGTTCTTC. Its translation: CASSLTDLYNEQFF. This chain links TRBV11-2 with TRBJ2-1; D is unresolved. Germline V gene data show CDR1 as SGHAT and CDR2 as FQNNGV. V was clipped by 5 bases and J by 3 bases, with 11 bases between them. The CDR3 sequence is 14 residues long.

This clone was detected once. This chain connects TRBV21-1 to TRBJ2-3; the table assigns TRBD1, which was not confirmed against the DNA. TRBV21-1 is a listed pseudogene. The CDR3 covers 16 residues. CDR3 nucleotide sequence: TGTGCCAGCAGCAAAGTTCTACGGGGACACACAGATACGCAGTATTTT. This translates into CASSKVLRGHTDTQYF.

The CDR3 spells CASSPRGYQRSYNEQFF. CDR3 DNA: TGTGCCAGCAGCCCCCGTGGTTATCAGAGAAGTTACAATGAGCAGTTCTTC. The chain uses TRBV7-9 and TRBJ2-1, with D unresolved. The CDR3 sequence is 17 residues long. Trimming cost V 5 bases and J 4 bases, with 21 bases left between them. Per germline, CDR1 SEHNR and CDR2 FQNEAQ (reference sequence).

The genes are TRBV10-3 and TRBJ1-5; TRBD1 might be the D (6 bases). Trimming stripped 6 bases from V and 0 bases from J, with 12 bases between. Germline loops: CDR1 ENHRY, CDR2 SYGVKD. The CDR3 is made up of 15 amino acids. The CDR3 sequence: CAIRAGEGSNQPQHF. The CDR3 DNA sequence: TGTGCCATCAGGGCAGGGGAGGGTAGCAATCAGCCCCAGCATTTT.

The chain combines TRBV6-5 with TRBJ2-7; 11 nucleotides align to TRBD2. In germline, CDR1 is MNHEY, CDR2 SVGAGI. The trim removed 0 bases at V and 3 bases at J, leaving 4 bases unmatched. The CDR3 sequence is 16 residues long. CDR3 nucleotide sequence: TGTGCCAGCAGTTACTCGACTAGCGGGATTATCTACGAGCAGTACTTC. Its protein is CASSYSTSGIIYEQYF.